The clone carrying this T cell receptor beta chain was observed a few times. This entry belongs to a study of control samples from healthy donors and cancer patients. This CDR3 is built from 12 residues. Germline values: CDR1 ENHRY, CDR2 SYGVKD. TCRdb's copy holds only in-frame clones and misses some; the assay was immunoSEQ multiplex PCR. The profile covers around 51,000 clones, with 80% appearing a single time and over 9.5% taken by the ten largest. The TCR sequence derives from an older man in good health. This chain links TRBV10-3 with TRBJ2-7, with a tentative D call TRBD2 (6 bases). Gene TRBJ2-4 matches the end of the DNA better, so the J call may be wrong. Sequencing input: blood. The CDR3 loop is CAISGDLDIQYF. The CDR3 bases are TGTGCCATCAGTGGGGACTTGGACATTCAGTACTTC.